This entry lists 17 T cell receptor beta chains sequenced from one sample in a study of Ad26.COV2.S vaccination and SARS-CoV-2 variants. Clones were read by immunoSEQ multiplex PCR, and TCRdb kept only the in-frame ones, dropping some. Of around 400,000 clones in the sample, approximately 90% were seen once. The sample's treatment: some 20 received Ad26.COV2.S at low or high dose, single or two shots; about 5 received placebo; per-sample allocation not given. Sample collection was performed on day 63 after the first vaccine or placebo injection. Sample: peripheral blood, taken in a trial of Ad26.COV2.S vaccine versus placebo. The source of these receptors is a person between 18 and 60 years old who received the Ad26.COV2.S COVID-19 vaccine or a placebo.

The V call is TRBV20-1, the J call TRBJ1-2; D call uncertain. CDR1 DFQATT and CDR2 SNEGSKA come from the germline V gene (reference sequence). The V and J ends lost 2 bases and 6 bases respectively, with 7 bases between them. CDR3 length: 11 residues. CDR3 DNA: TGCAGTGCTAGAAAAACGGATGGCTACACCTTC. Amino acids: CSARKTDGYTF.

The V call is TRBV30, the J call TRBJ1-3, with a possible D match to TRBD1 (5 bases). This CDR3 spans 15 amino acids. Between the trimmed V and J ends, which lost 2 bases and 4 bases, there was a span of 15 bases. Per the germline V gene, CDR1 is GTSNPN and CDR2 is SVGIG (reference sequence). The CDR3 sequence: CAWSTDGQVGNTIYF. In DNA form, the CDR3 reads TGTGCCTGGAGTACTGACGGACAAGTCGGAAACACCATATATTTT.

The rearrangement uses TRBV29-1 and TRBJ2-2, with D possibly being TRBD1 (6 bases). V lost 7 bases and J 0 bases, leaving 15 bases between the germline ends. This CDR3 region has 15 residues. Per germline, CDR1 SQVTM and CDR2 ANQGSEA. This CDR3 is CSGSGTTTNTGELFF. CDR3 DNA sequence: TGCAGCGGGAGTGGGACAACTACGAACACCGGGGAGCTGTTTTTT.

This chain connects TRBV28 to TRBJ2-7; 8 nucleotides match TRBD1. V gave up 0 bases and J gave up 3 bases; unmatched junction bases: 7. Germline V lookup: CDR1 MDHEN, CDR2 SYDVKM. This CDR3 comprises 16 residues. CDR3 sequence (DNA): TGTGCCAGCAGTTTATGGCCGGGACAGGCATACTACGAGCAGTACTTC. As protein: CASSLWPGQAYYEQYF.

The CDR3 loop is CASSEVGRGEQYF. For the CDR3, the DNA is TGTGCCAGCAGTGAAGTAGGCAGAGGGGAGCAGTACTTC. The chain joins TRBV6-1 to TRBJ2-7; D is possibly TRBD2 (5 bases). With 1 base removed from V and 7 bases from J, the gap between germline ends came to 11 bases. The CDR3 loop spans 13 amino acids. The germline V gene encodes CDR1 MNHNS and CDR2 SASEGT.

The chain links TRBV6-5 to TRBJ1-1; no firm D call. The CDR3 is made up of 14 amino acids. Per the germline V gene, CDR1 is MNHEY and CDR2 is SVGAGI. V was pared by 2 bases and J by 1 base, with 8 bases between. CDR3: CASSYRSSNTEAFF. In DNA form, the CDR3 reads TGTGCCAGCAGTTACAGGTCATCGAACACTGAAGCTTTCTTT.

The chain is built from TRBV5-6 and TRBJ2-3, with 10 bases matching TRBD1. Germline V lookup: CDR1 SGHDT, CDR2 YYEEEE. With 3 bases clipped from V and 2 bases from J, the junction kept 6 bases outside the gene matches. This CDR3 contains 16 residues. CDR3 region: CASSWEGQGYTDTQYF. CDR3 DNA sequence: TGTGCCAGCAGCTGGGAGGGACAGGGGTACACAGATACGCAGTATTTT. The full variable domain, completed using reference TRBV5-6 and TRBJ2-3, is DAGVTQSPTHLIKTRGQQVTLRCSPKSGHDTVSWYQQALGQGPQFIFQYYEEEERQRGNFPDRFSGHQFPNYSSELNVNALLLGDSALYLCASSWEGQGYTDTQYFGPGTRLTVL.

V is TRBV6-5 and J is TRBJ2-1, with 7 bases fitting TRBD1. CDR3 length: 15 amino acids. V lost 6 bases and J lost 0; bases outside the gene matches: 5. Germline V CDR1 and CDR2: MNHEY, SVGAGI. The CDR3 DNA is TGTGCCAGCAGCCGGGACAGCTCCTCCTACAATGAGCAGTTCTTC. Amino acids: CASSRDSSSYNEQFF.

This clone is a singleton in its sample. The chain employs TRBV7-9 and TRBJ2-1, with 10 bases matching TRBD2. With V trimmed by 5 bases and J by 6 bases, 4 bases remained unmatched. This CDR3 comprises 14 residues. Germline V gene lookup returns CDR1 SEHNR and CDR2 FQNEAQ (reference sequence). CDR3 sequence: CASSPAGGGNEQFF. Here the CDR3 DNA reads TGTGCCAGCAGCCCAGCGGGGGGGGGCAATGAGCAGTTCTTC.

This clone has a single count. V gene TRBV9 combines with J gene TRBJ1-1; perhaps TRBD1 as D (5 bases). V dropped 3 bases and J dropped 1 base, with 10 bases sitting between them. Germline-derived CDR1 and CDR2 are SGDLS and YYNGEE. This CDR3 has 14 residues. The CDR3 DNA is TGTGCCAGCAGCGGAAGGGACTCGAACACTGAAGCTTTCTTT. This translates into CASSGRDSNTEAFF.

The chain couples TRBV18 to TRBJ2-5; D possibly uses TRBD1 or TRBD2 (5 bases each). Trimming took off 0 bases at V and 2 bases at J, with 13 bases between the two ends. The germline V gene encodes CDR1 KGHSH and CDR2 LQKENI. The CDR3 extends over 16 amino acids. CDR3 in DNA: TGTGCCAGCTCACCACCTTCCAAGGGACCACAAGAGACCCAGTACTTC. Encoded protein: CASSPPSKGPQETQYF.

This CDR3 is CARAGGAGAAEQYF. As DNA, the CDR3 is TGTGCCAGAGCAGGAGGAGCGGGAGCGGCAGAGCAGTACTTC. The chain combines TRBV2 with TRBJ2-7, with 8 bases fitting TRBD2. CDR3 length: 14 residues. Trimming cost V 9 bases and J 7 bases; bases outside gene matches: 14. Germline assignment: CDR1 SNHLY and CDR2 FYNNEI. Drawing the rest from reference TRBV2 and TRBJ2-7, the complete variable domain is EPEVTQTPSHQVTQMGQEVILRCVPISNHLYFYWYRQILGQKVEFLVSFYNNEISEKSEIFDDQFSVERPDGSNFTLKIRSTKLEDSAMYFCARAGGAGAAEQYFGPGTRLTVT.

CDR3 DNA sequence: TGCGCCAGCAGTCAGTTCAGGGGTGGCTCCTATAATTCACCCCTCCACTTT. Encoded protein: CASSQFRGGSYNSPLHF. V gene TRBV23-1 combines with J gene TRBJ1-6; maybe TRBD1 (6 bases). TRBV23-1 is flagged as an ORF with uncertain function. The CDR3 extends over 17 amino acids. The V and J ends lost 3 bases and 0 bases respectively, with 12 bases between them.

The CDR3 DNA reads TGTGCCAGCAGCCCCGCCCCGGGACAGGGGAGTTACGAGCAGTACTTC. This encodes CASSPAPGQGSYEQYF. V and J are TRBV5-4 and TRBJ2-7; 10 bases are shared with TRBD1. The CDR3 has 16 residues. Germline CDR1 and CDR2: SGHNT and YYREEE (reference sequence). The V and J ends lost 4 bases and 4 bases, in that order; junction bases with no gene match: 11.

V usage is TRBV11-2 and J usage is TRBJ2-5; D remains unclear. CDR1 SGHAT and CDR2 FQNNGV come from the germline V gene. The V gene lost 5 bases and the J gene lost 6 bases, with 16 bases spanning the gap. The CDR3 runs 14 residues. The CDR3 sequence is CASSRSWEGQTQYF. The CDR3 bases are TGTGCCAGCAGCCGCTCGTGGGAAGGGCAGACCCAGTACTTC.

The CDR3 nucleotides are TGTGCCAGCAGCTTAGCGTTGGGTAGCGGGAACACCGGGGAGCTGTTTTTT. Protein product: CASSLALGSGNTGELFF. The chain combines TRBV7-2 with TRBJ2-2; D is perhaps TRBD2 (6 bases). The V gene lost 0 bases and the J gene lost 1 base, with 12 bases spanning the gap. Germline V gene sequence: CDR1 SGHTA, CDR2 FQGNSA. The CDR3 sequence is 17 residues long.

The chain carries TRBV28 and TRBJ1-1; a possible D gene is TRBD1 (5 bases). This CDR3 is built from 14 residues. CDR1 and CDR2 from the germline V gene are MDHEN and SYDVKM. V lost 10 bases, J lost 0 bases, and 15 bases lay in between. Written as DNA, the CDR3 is TGTGCCACCTTTAGGGGAGGAATGAACACTGAAGCTTTCTTT. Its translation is CATFRGGMNTEAFF.